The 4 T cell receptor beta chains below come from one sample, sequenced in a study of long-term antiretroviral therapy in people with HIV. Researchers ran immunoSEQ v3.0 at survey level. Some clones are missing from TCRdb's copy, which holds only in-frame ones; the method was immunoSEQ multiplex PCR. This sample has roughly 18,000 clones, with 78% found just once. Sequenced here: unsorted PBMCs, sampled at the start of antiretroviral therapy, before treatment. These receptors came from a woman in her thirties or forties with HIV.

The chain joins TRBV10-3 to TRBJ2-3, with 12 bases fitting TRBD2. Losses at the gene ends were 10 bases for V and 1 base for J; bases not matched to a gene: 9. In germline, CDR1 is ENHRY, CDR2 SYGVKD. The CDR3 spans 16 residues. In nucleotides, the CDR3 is TGTGCCAGCAACACTCCTAGCGGGGGGGGCACAGATACGCAGTATTTT. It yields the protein CASNTPSGGGTDTQYF.

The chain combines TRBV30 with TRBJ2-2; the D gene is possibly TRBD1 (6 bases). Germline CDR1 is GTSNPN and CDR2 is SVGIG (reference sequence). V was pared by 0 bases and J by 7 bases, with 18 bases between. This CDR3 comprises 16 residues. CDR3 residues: CAWSVRGNPGHGELFF. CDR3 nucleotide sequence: TGTGCCTGGAGTGTAAGGGGGAACCCGGGCCACGGGGAGCTGTTTTTT.

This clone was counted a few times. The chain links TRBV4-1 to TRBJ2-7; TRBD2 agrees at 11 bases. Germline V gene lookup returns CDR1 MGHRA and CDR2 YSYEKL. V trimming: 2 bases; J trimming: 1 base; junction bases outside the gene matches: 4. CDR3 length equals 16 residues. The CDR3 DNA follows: TGCGCCAGCAGCCAACGTAGCGGGGGGGCATCCTACGAGCAGTACTTC. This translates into CASSQRSGGASYEQYF.

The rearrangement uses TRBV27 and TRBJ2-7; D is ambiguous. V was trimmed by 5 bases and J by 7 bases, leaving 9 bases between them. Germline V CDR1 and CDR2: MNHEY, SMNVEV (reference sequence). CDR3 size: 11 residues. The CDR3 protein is CASSTFGEQYF. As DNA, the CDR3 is TGTGCCAGCAGTACCTTCGGAGAGCAGTACTTC.